This T cell receptor beta chain is drawn from a study of CD8 T cells in Susac syndrome. The RNA input was about 0.5 to 1 ug, and it was reverse transcribed with random hexamers. TCRdb passed the immunoSEQ multiplex PCR reads through MiXCR, listing each CDR3 protein once. The sample holds around 150,000 distinct CDR3 sequences; 95% are singletons and the top ten take 0.095% to 0.14%. This CDR3 is 15 amino acids long. Germline assignment: CDR1 LGHNA and CDR2 YNFKEQ. Unmatched junction bases numbered 6, after V lost 9 bases and J lost 0 bases. The rearrangement links TRBV4-2 to TRBJ2-1, with 9 bases that match TRBD1. This clonotype was obtained from a human donor with multiple sclerosis. Sequenced: CD4+ T cells from PBMCs. This chain's CDR3 is CASRTGDNSYNEQFF. The CDR3 DNA sequence: TGTGCCAGTAGGACAGGGGATAACTCCTACAATGAGCAGTTCTTC.